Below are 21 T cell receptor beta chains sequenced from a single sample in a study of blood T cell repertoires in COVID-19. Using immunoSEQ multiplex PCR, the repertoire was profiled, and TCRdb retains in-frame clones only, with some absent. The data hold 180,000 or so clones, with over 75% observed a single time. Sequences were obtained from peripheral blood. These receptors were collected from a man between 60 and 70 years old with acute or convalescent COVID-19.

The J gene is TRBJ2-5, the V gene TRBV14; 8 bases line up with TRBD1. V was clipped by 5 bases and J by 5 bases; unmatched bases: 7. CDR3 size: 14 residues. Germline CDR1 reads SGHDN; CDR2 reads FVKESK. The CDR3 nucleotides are TGTGCCAGCAGCGCCCGGACAGGGAGGGAGACCCAGTACTTC. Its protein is CASSARTGRETQYF.

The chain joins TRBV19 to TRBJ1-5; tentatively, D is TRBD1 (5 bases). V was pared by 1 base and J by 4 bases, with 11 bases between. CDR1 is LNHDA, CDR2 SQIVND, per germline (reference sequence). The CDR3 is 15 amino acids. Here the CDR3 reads CASSIAPTVNQPQHF. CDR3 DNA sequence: TGTGCCAGTAGTATAGCCCCGACAGTGAATCAGCCCCAGCATTTT.

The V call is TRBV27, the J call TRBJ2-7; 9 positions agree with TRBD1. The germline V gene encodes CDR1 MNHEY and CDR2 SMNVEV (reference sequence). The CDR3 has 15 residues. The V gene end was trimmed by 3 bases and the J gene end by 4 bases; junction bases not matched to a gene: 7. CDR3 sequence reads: CASSFGDRVPYEQYF. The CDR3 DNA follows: TGTGCCAGCAGTTTTGGGGACAGGGTTCCTTACGAGCAGTACTTC.

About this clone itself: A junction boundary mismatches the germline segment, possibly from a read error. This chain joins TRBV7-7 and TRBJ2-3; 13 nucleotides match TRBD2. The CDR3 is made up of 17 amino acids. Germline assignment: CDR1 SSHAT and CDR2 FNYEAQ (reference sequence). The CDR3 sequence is CASSLRPGLAGSDTQYF. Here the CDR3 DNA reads TGTGCTAGCAGCTTACGACCGGGACTAGCGGGGTCAGATACGCAGTATTTT.

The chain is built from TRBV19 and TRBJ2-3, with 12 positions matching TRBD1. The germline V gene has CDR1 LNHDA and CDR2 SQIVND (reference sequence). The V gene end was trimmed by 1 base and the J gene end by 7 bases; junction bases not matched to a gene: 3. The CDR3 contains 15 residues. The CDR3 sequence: CASSIGGQGAYTQYF. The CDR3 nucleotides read TGTGCCAGTAGTATAGGGGGACAGGGGGCATATACGCAGTATTTT.

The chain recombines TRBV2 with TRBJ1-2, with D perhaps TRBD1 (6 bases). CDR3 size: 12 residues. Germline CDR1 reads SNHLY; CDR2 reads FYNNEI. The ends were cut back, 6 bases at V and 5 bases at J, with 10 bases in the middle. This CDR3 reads CASRRQVYGYTF. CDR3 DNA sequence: TGTGCCAGCAGAAGACAGGTTTATGGCTACACCTTC.

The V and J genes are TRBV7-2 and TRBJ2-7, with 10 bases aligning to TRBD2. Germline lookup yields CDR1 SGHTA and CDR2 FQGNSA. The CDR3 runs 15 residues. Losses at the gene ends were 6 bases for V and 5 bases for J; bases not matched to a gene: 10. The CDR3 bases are TGTGCCAGCAGATCCCGGTCAGCGGGAGGGGACGAGCAGTACTTC. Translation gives CASRSRSAGGDEQYF.

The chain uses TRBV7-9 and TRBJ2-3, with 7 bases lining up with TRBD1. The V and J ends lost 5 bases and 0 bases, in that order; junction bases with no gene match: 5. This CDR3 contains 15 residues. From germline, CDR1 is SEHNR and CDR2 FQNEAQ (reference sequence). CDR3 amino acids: CASSQGQSSTDTQYF. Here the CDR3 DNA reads TGTGCCAGCAGCCAGGGACAGTCTAGCACAGATACGCAGTATTTT.

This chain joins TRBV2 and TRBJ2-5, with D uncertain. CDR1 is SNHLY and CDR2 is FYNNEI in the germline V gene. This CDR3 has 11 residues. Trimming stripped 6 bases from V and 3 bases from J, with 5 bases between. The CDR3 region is CASSQKETQYF. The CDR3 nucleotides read TGTGCCAGCAGCCAGAAAGAGACCCAGTACTTC.

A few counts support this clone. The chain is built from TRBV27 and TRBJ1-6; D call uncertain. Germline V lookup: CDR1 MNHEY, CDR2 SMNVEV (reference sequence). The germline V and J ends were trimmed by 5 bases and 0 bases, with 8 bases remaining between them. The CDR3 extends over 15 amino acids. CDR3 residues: CASSPELSYNSPLHF. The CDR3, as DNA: TGTGCCAGCAGTCCTGAACTCTCCTATAATTCACCCCTCCACTTT.

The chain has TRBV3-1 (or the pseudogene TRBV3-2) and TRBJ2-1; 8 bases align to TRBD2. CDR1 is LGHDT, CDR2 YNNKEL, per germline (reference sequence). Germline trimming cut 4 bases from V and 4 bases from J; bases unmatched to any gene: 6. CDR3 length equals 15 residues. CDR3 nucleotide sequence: TGTGCCAGCAGCCGGAGCGGGGGACTTTACAATGAGCAGTTCTTC. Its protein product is CASSRSGGLYNEQFF.

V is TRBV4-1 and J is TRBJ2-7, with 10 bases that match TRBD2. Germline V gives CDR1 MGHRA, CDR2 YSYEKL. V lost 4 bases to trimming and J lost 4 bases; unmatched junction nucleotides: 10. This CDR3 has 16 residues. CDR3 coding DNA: TGCGCCAGCAGCCCCGAACTAGCGGGATTAGTTTACGAGCAGTACTTC. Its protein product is CASSPELAGLVYEQYF.

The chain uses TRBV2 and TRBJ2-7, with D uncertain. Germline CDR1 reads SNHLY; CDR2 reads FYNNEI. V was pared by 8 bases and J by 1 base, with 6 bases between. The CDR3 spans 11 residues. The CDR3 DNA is TGTGCCAGCGACTCATCCTACGAGCAGTACTTC. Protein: CASDSSYEQYF. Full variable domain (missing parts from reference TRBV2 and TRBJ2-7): EPEVTQTPSHQVTQMGQEVILRCVPISNHLYFYWYRQILGQKVEFLVSFYNNEISEKSEIFDDQFSVERPDGSNFTLKIRSTKLEDSAMYFCASDSSYEQYFGPGTRLTVT.

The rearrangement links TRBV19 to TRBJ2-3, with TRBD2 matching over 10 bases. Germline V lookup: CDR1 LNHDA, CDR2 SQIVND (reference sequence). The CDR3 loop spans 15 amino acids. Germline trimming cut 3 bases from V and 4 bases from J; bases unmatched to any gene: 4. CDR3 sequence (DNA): TGTGCCAGTAGTATGTCTAGCGGGAGACCAGATACGCAGTATTTT. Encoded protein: CASSMSSGRPDTQYF.

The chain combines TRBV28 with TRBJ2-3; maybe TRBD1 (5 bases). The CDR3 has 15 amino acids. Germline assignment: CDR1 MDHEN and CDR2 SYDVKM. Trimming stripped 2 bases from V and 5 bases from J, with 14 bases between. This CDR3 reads CASSLPQGAKDTQYF. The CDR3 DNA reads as TGTGCCAGCAGTTTACCCCAAGGGGCCAAAGATACGCAGTATTTT.

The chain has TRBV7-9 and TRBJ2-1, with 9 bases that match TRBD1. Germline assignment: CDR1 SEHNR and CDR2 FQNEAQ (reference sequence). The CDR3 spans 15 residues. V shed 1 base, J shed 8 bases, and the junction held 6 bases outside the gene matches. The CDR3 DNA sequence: TGTGCCAGCAGCTTAGGCGGGACAGGGAGGGATGAGCAGTTCTTC. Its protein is CASSLGGTGRDEQFF.

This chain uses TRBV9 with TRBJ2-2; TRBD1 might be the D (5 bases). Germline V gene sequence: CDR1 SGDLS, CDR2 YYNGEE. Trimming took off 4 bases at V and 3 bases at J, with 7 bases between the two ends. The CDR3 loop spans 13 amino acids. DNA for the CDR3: TGTGCCAGCAGCTTCAGGGACACCGGGGAGCTGTTTTTT. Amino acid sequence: CASSFRDTGELFF.

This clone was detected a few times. DNA of the CDR3: TGTGCCAGTAGTACTCGACTAGCGGGTATCTACGAGCAGTACTTC. Translation gives CASSTRLAGIYEQYF. V and J are TRBV19 and TRBJ2-7, with 10 positions matching TRBD2. J was trimmed by 3 bases and V by 4 bases; bases with no gene match: 6. Germline CDR1 and CDR2: LNHDA and SQIVND (reference sequence). This CDR3 spans 15 amino acids.

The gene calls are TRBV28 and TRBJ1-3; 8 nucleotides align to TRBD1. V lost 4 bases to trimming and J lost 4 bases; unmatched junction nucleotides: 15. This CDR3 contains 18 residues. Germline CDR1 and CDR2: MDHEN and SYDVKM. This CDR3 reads CASSSNPGGMEPGNTIYF. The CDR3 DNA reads TGTGCCAGCAGTTCAAACCCAGGGGGCATGGAACCCGGAAACACCATATATTTT.

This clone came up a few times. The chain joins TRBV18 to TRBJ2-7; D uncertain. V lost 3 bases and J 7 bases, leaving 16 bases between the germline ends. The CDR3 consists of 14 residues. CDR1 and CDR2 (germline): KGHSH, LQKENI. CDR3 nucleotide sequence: TGTGCCAGCTCACCCGTGGGCCAAAACTTGGAGCAGTACTTC. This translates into CASSPVGQNLEQYF.

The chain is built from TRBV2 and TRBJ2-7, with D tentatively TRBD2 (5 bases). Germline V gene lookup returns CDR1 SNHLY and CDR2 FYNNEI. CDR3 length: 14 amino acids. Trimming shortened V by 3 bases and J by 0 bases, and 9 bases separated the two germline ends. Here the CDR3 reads CASSDSETSYEQYF. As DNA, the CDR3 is TGTGCCAGCAGTGATAGCGAGACCTCCTACGAGCAGTACTTC.